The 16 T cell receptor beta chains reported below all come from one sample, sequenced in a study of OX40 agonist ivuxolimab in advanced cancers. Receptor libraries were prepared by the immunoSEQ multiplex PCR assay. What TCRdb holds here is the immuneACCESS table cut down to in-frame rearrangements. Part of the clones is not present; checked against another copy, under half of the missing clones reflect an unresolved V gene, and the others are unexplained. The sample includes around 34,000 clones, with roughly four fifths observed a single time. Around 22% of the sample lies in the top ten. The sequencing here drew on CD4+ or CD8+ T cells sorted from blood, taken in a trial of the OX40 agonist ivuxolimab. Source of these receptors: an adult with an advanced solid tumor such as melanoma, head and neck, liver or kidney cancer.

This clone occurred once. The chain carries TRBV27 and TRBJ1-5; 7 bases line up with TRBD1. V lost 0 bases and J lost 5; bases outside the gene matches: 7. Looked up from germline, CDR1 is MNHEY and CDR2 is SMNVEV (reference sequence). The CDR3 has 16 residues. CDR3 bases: TGTGCCAGCAGTTTATCGAAACAGGGGAGGGATCAGCCCCAGCATTTT. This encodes CASSLSKQGRDQPQHF.

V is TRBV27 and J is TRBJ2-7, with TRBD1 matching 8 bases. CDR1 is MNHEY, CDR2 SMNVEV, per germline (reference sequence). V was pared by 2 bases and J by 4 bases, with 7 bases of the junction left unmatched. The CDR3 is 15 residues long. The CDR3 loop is CASSLIGQGAYEQYF. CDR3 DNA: TGTGCCAGCAGTTTAATAGGACAGGGTGCATACGAGCAGTACTTC.

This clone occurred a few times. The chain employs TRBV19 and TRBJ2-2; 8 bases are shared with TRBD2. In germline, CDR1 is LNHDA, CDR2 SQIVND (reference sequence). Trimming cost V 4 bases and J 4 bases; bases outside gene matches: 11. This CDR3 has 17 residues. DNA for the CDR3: TGTGCCAGTAGTAACCCCTCCCGGGAGGGAATCACCGGGGAGCTGTTTTTT. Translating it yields CASSNPSREGITGELFF.

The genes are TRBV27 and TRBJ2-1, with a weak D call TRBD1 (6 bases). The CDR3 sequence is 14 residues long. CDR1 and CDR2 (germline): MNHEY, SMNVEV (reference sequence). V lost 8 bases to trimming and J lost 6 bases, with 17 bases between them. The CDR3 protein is CASCLGQGINEQFF. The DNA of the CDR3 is TGTGCCAGCTGCCTTGGGCAGGGGATCAATGAGCAGTTCTTC.

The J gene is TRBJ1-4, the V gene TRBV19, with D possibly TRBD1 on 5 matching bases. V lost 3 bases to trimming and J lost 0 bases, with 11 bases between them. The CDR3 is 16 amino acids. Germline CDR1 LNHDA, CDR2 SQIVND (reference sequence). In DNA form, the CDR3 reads TGTGCCAGTAGTATCGGGGCGGCAGCAACTAATGAAAAACTGTTTTTT. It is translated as CASSIGAAATNEKLFF.

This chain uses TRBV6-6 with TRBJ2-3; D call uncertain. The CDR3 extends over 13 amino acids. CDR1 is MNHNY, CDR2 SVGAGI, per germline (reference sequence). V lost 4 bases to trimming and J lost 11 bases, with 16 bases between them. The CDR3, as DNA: TGTGCCAGCAGTTCCTCCGTAAGGGCCGAGCAGTATTTT. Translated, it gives CASSSSVRAEQYF.

CDR3 DNA: TGTGCCAGCAGTGAATACGGGAATGAGCAGTTCTTC. This sequence encodes CASSEYGNEQFF. The rearrangement uses TRBV6-1 and TRBJ2-1, with unresolved D. The CDR3 loop spans 12 amino acids. CDR1 and CDR2 from the germline V gene are MNHNS and SASEGT. Trimming left V 2 bases short and J 7 bases short, with 6 bases between.

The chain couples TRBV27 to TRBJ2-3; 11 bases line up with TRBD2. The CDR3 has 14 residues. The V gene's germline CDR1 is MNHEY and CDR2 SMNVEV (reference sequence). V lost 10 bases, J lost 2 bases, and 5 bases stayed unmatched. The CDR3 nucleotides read TGTGCCACCCGACTAGCGGGGAACACAGATACGCAGTATTTT. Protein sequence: CATRLAGNTDTQYF.

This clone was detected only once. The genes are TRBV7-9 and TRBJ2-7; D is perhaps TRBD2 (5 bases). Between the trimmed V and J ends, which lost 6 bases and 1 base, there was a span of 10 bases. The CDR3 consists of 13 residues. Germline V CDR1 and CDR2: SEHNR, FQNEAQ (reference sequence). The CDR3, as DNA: TGTGCCAGCAGGGTCGGACTGTCCTACGAGCAGTACTTC. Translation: CASRVGLSYEQYF.

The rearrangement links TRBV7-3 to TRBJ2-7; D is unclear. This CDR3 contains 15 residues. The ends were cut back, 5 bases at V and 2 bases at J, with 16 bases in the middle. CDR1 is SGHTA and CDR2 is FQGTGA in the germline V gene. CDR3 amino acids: CASSLMASPPYEQYF. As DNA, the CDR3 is TGTGCCAGCAGCCTCATGGCCTCACCACCCTACGAGCAGTACTTC.

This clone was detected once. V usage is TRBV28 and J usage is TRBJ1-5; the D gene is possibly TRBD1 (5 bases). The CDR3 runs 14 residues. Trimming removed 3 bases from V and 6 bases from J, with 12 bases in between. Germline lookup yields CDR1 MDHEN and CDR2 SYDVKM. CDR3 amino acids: CASSFGGGPQPQHF. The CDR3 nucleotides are TGTGCCAGCAGTTTCGGCGGGGGACCTCAGCCCCAGCATTTT.

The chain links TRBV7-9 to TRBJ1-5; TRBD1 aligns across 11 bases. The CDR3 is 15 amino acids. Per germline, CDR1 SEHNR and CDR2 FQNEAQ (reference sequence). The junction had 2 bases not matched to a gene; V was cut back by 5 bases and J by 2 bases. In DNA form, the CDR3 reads TGTGCCAGCAGCGCGGGACAGGGGGGCAATCAGCCCCAGCATTTT. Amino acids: CASSAGQGGNQPQHF.

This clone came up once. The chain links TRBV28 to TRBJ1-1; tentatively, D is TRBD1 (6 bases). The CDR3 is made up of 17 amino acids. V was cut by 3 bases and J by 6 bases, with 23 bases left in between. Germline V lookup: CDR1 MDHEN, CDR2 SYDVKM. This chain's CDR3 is CASSFWGATGPGAEAFF. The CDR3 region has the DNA TGTGCCAGCAGTTTTTGGGGGGCAACAGGGCCCGGCGCTGAAGCTTTCTTT.

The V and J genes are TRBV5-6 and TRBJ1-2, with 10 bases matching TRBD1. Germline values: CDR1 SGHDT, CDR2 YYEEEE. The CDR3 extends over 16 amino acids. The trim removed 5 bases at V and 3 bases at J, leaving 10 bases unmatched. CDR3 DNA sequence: TGTGCCAGCAGTTATTCCGGGACAGGGGTGTACTATGGCTACACCTTC. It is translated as CASSYSGTGVYYGYTF.

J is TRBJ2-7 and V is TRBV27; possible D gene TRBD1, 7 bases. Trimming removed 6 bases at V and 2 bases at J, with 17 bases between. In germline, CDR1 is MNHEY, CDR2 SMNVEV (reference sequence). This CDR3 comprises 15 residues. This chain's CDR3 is CASRARGTAAYEQYF. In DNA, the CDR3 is TGTGCCAGCAGAGCCCGCGGGACAGCCGCCTACGAGCAGTACTTC.

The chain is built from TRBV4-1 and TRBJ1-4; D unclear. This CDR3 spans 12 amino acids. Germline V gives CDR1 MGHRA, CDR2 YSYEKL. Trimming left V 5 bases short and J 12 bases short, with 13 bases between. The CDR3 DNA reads TGCGCCAGCAGCGAGAGAGATGAGGAACTGTTTTTT. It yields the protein CASSERDEELFF.